This T cell receptor beta chain was recorded in a study of early T cells in non-severe SARS-CoV-2 infection. V shed 8 bases, J shed 5 bases, and the junction held 10 bases outside the gene matches. There are 14 residues in the CDR3. CDR1 and CDR2 (germline): ENHRY, SYGVKD. MiXCR, applied by TCRdb to the 5' RACE reads, yields one record per CDR3 protein. Here the sample spans 69,000 or so distinct CDR3 sequences, approximately 13% being singletons. Sequenced sample: whole blood. The chain uses TRBV10-3 and TRBJ2-5; 8 nucleotides line up with TRBD2. This TCR derives from an adult who was a healthcare worker with PCR-confirmed SARS-CoV-2 infection or an uninfected control (not recorded which). CDR3 in DNA: TGTGCCATCTACAACGGGGGGGCCCCGGAGACCCAGTACTTC. Its protein is CAIYNGGAPETQYF.